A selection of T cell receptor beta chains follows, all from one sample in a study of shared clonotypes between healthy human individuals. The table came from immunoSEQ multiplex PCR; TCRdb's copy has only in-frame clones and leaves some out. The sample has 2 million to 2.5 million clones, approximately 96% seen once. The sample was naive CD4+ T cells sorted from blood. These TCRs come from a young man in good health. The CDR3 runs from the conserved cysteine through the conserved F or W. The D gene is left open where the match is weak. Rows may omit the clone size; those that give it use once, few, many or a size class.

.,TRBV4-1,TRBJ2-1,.,TGCGCCAGCAGCCCGTCGCAGGGAGGAGGCAACAATGAGCAGTTCTTC,CASSPSQGGGNNEQFF
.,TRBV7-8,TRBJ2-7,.,TGTGCCAGCAGCTTAGCTCGCCAGGTCTACGAGCAGTACTTC,CASSLARQVYEQYF
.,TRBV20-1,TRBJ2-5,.,TGCAGTGCCAAGGGGGGAGAGACCCAGTACTTC,CSAKGGETQYF
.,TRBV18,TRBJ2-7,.,TGTGCCAGCTCACCCTTCGACACCGCCTACGAGCAGTACTTC,CASSPFDTAYEQYF
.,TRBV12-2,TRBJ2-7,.,TGTGCAAGTGAGACATCGTTTAATTGGCAGTACTTC,CASETSFNWQYF
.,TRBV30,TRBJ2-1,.,TGTGCCTGGAGTGGGGTCTATAGCGACAATGAGCAGTTCTTC,CAWSGVYSDNEQFF
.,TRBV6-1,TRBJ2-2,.,TGTGCCAGCACGATGGCCCCGGGCGGGGAGCTGTTTTTT,CASTMAPGGELFF
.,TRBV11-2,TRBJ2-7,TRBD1,TGTGCCAGCAGCCTAGCCCGGACAGGAGCCTACGAGCAGTACTTC,CASSLARTGAYEQYF
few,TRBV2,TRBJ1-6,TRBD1,TGTGCCAGCAGTGAAGCCAACAGGGGGCAATCACCCCTCCACTTT,CASSEANRGQSPLHF
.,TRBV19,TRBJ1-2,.,TGTGCCAGTAGTACTCAACCGGGGGGCGGCTACACCTTC,CASSTQPGGGYTF
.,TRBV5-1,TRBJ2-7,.,TGCGCCAGCAGCTCGGGACCGGCCTACGAGCAGTACTTC,CASSSGPAYEQYF
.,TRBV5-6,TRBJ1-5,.,TGTGCCAGCAGCTTGCGGACAACTCCGGGCCATAATCAGCCCCAGCATTTT,CASSLRTTPGHNQPQHF
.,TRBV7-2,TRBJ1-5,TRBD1,TGTGCCAGCAGCCCCTACCCGGACAGGGAGGATCAGCCCCAGCATTTT,CASSPYPDREDQPQHF
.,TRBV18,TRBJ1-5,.,TGTGCCAGCTCCCCCACCCTCGGTCAGCCCCAGCATTTT,CASSPTLGQPQHF
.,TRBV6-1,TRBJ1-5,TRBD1,TGTGCCAGCAGGCCGGACAGGGGGAATCAGCCCCAGCATTTT,CASRPDRGNQPQHF
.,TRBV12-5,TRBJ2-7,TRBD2,TGTGCTAGTGGTTTCCTCCTGCAGGGAGGGCCCCGGTACGAGCAGTACTTC,CASGFLLQGGPRYEQYF
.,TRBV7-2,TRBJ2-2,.,TGTGCCAGCAGCTTATCCCGGCTCGCCGGGGAGCTGTTTTTT,CASSLSRLAGELFF
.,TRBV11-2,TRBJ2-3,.,TGTGCCAGCAGCCTCCAAACCACAGATACGCAGTATTTT,CASSLQTTDTQYF
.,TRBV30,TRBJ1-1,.,TGTGCCTGGAGGATCTACAGGGAGAGGAACACTGAAGCTTTCTTT,CAWRIYRERNTEAFF
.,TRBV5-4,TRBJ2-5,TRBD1,TGTGCCAGCAGCTTGAACAGGGGGCGTCAAGAGACCCAGTACTTC,CASSLNRGRQETQYF
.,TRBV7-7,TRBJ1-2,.,TGTGCTAGCAGCTCGGTGATGAACAGTGTTTATGGCTACACCTTC,CASSSVMNSVYGYTF
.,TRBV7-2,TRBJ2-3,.,TGTGCCAGCAGCTTAGCACTGGGAGGCGCGGATACGCAGTATTTT,CASSLALGGADTQYF
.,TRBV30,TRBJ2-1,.,TGTGCCTGGAGTGTACGCGGGGGCATGGGGCAGTTCTTC,CAWSVRGGMGQFF
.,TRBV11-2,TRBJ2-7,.,TGTGCCAGCAGCCCCTTAAGGGGCCCTTACGAGCAGTACTTC,CASSPLRGPYEQYF
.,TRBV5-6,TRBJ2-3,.,TGTGCCAGCAGCTACCTCATCCAGGACAGACGCACAGATACGCAGTATTTT,CASSYLIQDRRTDTQYF
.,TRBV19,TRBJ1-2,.,TGTGCCAGCAGAACGGTCCGGGGGCTCGGTGGCTACACCTTC,CASRTVRGLGGYTF
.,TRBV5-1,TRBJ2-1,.,TGCGCCAGCAGCTTGGGAGGAAGCTCCTACAATGAGCAGTTCTTC,CASSLGGSSYNEQFF
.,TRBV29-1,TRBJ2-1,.,TGCAGCGTTAGAACTTACAATGAGCAGTTCTTC,CSVRTYNEQFF
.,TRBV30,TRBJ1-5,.,TGTGCCTGGGCCTCCGGGGGGGGGAGGAGCCAGCCCCAGCATTTT,CAWASGGGRSQPQHF
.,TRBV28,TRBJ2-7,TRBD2,TGTGCCAGCAAAGGGAGACTAGCTAGCTCCTACGAGCAGTACTTC,CASKGRLASSYEQYF
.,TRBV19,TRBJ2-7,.,TGTGCCAGTAGCCGGGACACCACCTACGAGCAGTACTTC,CASSRDTTYEQYF
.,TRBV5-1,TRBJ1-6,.,TGCGCCAGCAGCCCCCAACCTTTGACGGGGTTTAATTCACCCCTCCACTTT,CASSPQPLTGFNSPLHF
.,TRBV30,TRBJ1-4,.,TGTGCCTGGAGTGTAGTCAGCCGCCATGAAAAACTGTTTTTT,CAWSVVSRHEKLFF
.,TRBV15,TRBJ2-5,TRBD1,TGTGCCACCAGCAGGACCGCACAGGGGGGACGGGCCCAGTACTTC,CATSRTAQGGRAQYF
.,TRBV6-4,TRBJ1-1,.,TGTGCCAGCGCCTCGACAGCGAACACTGAAGCTTTCTTT,CASASTANTEAFF
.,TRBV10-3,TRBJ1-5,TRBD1,TGTGCCATCGCCTCCGACAGGGGGCGTCAGCCCCAGCATTTT,CAIASDRGRQPQHF
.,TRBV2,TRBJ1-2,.,TGTGCCAGCAGTGAGGCGGACACCATCGGTGGCTACACCTTC,CASSEADTIGGYTF
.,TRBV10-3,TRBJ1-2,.,TGTGCCGTATCCGGGACGGGGGATTTTGGCTACACCTTC,CAVSGTGDFGYTF
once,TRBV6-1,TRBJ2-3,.,TGTGCCAGCAGTGAAGGCCCCATCCTCACAGATACGCAGTATTTT,CASSEGPILTDTQYF
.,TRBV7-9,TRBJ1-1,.,TGTGCCAGCAGCCTAGAGGGAGGAGGGACTGAAGCTTTCTTT,CASSLEGGGTEAFF
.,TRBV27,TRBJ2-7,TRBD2,TGTGCCAGCAGTTACCAGCGGGGGGCTAACGAGCAGTACTTC,CASSYQRGANEQYF
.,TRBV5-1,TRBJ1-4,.,TGCGCCAGCAGCTGGGGCTTGGGTGAAAAACTGTTTTTT,CASSWGLGEKLFF
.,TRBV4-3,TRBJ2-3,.,TGCGCCAGCAGCCAAGAGGGACTTTTAGATACGCAGTATTTT,CASSQEGLLDTQYF
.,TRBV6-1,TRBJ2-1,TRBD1,TGTGCCAGCAGTGAATGGGGACAGGGGGCGAGAGAGCAGTTCTTC,CASSEWGQGAREQFF
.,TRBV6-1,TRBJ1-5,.,TGTGCCAGCAGGGCAGGGGTGAGCAATCAGCCCCAGCATTTT,CASRAGVSNQPQHF
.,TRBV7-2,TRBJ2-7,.,TGTGCCAGCAGCTTACCGGCCCTCGGCCGCAACGAGCAGTACTTC,CASSLPALGRNEQYF
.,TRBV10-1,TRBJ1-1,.,TGCGCCAGCAGTGAGTCGCGGACGGATTTTGAAGCTTTCTTT,CASSESRTDFEAFF
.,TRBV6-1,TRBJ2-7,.,TGTGCCAGCAGTGAGCGGCAGCACGAGCAGTACTTC,CASSERQHEQYF
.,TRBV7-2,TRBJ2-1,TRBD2,TGTGCCAGCAGCCGACTAGCCACTAGCTCCTACAATGAGCAGTTCTTC,CASSRLATSSYNEQFF